Sequencing of this T cell receptor (beta chain) was carried out in a study of shared clonotypes between healthy human individuals. Sequencing was performed with immunoSEQ multiplex PCR; in TCRdb, only in-frame clones are kept and a portion is missing. The repertoire consists of more than 500,000 clones, with 95% to 97% occurring once and the leading ten covering around 0.066%. Points on this clone: Other nucleotide sequences in the sample specify the same CDR3.

V gave up 6 bases and J gave up 3 bases; unmatched junction bases: 5. CDR3 length: 13 amino acids. Germline CDR1 is MNHEY and CDR2 is SMNVEV (reference sequence). This rearrangement joins TRBV27 to TRBJ2-7; 7 bases fit TRBD2. The sequence was obtained from a woman aged 25 to 45 in good health. Sequenced sample: naive CD4+ T cells sorted from blood. Stated subset: CD45RA+ positively selected. Here the CDR3 reads CASRLAGGYEQYF. The CDR3, as DNA: TGTGCCAGCAGATTAGCGGGCGGCTACGAGCAGTACTTC.